A selection of T cell receptor beta chains follows, all from one sample in a study of cytomegalovirus exposure and HLA in healthy donors. This table comes from immunoSEQ multiplex PCR, and its TCRdb copy is limited to in-frame clones, with some not included. The table has under 110,000 clones, 85% seen once. The sample was PBMCs. Every receptor here comes from a man in his thirties or forties in good health and CMV-seronegative. Both conserved end residues are trimmed from each CDR3. Each record gives: V gene, J gene, CDR3 protein.

TRBV7-8	TRBJ2-1	ASSLLTQADYNEQF
TRBV5-1	TRBJ2-3	ASSQNSSPDTQY
TRBV30	TRBJ1-6	AWSQRQGDSPLH
TRBV27	TRBJ1-5	ASSLSGEDGQPQH
TRBV5-4	TRBJ2-7	ASSLRIAGGTYEQY
TRBV5-4	TRBJ2-7	ASSLGLAVEQY
TRBV5-6	TRBJ2-3	ASTAVNRATDTQY
TRBV27	TRBJ2-5	ASSLSRGAGETQY
TRBV11-3	TRBJ1-1	ASSLEGGTEAF
TRBV7-9	TRBJ2-7	ASSFQEDTAIEQY
TRBV9	TRBJ2-3	ASSVDPGRSDTQY
TRBV30	TRBJ2-1	ACGTSGRTSSYNEQF
TRBV29-1	TRBJ2-1	SVNGGYNEQF
TRBV4-3	TRBJ2-7	ASSQAGTSGSVNEQY
TRBV4-3	TRBJ2-2	ASSQALDSANTGELF
TRBV4-1	TRBJ2-5	ASSQDIAERAGETQY
TRBV29-1	TRBJ1-1	SVGLPRDRENTEAF
TRBV5-1	TRBJ2-1	ASSFWSSYNEQF
TRBV7-2	TRBJ1-6	ASSSARSYNSPLH
TRBV7-2	TRBJ2-1	ASSLWGSGSSYNEQF
TRBV9	TRBJ2-1	ASSVGQATYNEQF
TRBV10-3	TRBJ2-7	AISGNPRGTPRYEQY
TRBV6-4	TRBJ1-1	ASSENSQGVGFSNTEAF
TRBV27	TRBJ2-2	ASSLRFWTMGTGRTGELF
TRBV7-2	TRBJ1-1	ASSPSAAPGAF
TRBV9	TRBJ2-1	ASGAMDRLSSYNEQF
TRBV30	TRBJ2-1	AWSQPSGLYNEQF
TRBV7-4	TRBJ2-1	ASSFTQAGDRELRGFKDEQF
TRBV9	TRBJ1-1	ASSIGQYATEAF
TRBV11-1	TRBJ2-7	ASSFGFIYEQY
TRBV28	TRBJ1-4	ASLSVNEKLF
TRBV7-2	TRBJ2-5	ASSLRGYSNQETQY
TRBV7-3	TRBJ2-1	ASSLGLANEQF
TRBV6-5	TRBJ2-7	ASFGSGEQY
TRBV7-9	TRBJ2-7	ASSVSGYEQY
TRBV2	TRBJ1-5	ASSVDSRSQPQH
TRBV7-9	TRBJ2-1	ASSLEGTGASYNEQF
TRBV2	TRBJ2-5	ASSEEVQETQY
TRBV30	TRBJ1-2	AWSPGSNYGYT
TRBV12-5	TRBJ2-5	ASGAMGGETQY
TRBV7-2	TRBJ2-7	ASSKKTGSYEQY
TRBV10-1	TRBJ2-5	ASRHIRLAGGQGTQY
TRBV5-1	TRBJ2-7	ASSRDRASDSYEQY
TRBV4-2	TRBJ1-5	ASSQDAGEGYQPQH
TRBV5-1	TRBJ2-1	ASSLDRSSGSDEQF
TRBV11-3	TRBJ2-5	ASRPPGLAGALETQY